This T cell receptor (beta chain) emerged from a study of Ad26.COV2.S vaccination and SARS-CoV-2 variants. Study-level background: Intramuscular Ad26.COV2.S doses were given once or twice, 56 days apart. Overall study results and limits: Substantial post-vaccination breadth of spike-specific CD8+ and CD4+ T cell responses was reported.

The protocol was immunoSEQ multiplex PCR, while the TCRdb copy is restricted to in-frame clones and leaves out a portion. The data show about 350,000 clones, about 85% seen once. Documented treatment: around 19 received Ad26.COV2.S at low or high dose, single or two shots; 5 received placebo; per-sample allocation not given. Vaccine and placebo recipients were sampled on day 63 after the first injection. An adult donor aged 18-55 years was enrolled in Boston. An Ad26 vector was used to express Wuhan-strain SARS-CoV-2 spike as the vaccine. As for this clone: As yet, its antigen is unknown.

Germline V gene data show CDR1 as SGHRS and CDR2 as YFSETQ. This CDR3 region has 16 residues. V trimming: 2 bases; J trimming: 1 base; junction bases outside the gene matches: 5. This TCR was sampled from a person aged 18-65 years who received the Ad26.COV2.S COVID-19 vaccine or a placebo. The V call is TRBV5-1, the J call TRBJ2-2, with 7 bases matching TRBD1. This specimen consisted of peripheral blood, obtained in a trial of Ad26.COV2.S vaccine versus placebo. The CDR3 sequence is CASSLQGQRNTGELFF. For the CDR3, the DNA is TGCGCCAGCAGCTTACAGGGACAGAGGAACACCGGGGAGCTGTTTTTT.